Below, one TCR beta chain is given with its context. The repertoire was sequenced with immunoSEQ multiplex PCR; TCRdb's copy has only in-frame clones and lacks some. Here the sample spans approximately 17,000 clones, about 89% being singletons. The record originates from a study of CD39 and CD103 CD8 tumor-infiltrating T cells. CD8+CD4-CD45RA- cells, CCR7-positive or negative, formed the memory CD8 sort. CDR3 length: 15 residues. Germline lookup yields CDR1 SQVTM and CDR2 ANQGSEA. Trimming cost V 6 bases and J 4 bases, with 21 bases left between them. Sequenced: CD8+ T cells sorted from blood. Subset in this sample: total memory CD8 T cells (CD45RA-CCR7+/-) from blood or uninvolved lymph node. This sequence originates from a human donor with head and neck squamous cell carcinoma. V is TRBV29-1 and J is TRBJ1-1; the D gene is possibly TRBD1 (5 bases). The CDR3 DNA reads as TGCAGCGTCAAAGGGGAACCGGACGTGTTCACTGAAGCTTTCTTT. Protein sequence: CSVKGEPDVFTEAFF.